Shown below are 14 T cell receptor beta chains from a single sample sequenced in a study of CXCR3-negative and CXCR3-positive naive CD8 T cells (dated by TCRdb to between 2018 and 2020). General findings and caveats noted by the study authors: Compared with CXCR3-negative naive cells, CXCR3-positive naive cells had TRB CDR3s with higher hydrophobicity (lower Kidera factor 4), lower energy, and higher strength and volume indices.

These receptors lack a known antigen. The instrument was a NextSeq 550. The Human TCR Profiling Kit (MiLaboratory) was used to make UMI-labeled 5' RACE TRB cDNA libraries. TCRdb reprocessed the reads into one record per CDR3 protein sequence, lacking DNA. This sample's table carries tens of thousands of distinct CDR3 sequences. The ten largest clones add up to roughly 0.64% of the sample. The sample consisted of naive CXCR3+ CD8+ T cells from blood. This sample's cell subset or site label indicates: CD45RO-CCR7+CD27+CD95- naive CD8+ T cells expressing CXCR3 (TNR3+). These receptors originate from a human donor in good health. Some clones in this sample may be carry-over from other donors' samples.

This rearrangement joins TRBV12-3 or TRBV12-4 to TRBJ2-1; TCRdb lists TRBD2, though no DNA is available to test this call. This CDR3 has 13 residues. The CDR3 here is CASSKDARNEQFF.

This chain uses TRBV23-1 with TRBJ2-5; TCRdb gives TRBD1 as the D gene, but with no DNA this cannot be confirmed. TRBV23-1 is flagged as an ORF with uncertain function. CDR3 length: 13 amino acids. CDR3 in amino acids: CASSQQGRETQYF.

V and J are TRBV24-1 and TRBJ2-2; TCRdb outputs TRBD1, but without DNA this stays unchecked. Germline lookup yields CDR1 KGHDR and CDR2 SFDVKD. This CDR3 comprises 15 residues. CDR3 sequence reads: CATSDFGTEDGELFF.

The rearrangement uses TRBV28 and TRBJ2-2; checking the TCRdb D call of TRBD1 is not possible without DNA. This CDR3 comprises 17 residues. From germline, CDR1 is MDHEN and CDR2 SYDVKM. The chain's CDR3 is CASSLYGDRGSTGELFF. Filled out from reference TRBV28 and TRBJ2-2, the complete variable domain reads DVKVTQSSRYLVKRTGEKVFLECVQDMDHENMFWYRQDPGLGLRLIYFSYDVKMKEKGDIPEGYSVSREKKERFSLILESASTNQTSMYLCASSLYGDRGSTGELFFGEGSRLTVL.

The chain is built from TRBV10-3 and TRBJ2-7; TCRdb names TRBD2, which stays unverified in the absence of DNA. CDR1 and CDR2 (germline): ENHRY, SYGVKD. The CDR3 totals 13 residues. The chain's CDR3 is CAISEEGIGEQYF.

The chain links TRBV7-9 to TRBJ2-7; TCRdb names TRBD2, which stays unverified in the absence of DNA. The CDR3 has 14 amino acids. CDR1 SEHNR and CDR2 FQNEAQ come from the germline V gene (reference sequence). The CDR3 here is CASSGTSDGYEQYF.

CDR3 in amino acids: CASSQSDYQETQYF. The V call is TRBV4-1, the J call TRBJ2-5. Germline V lookup: CDR1 MGHRA, CDR2 YSYEKL. The CDR3 is 14 residues long.

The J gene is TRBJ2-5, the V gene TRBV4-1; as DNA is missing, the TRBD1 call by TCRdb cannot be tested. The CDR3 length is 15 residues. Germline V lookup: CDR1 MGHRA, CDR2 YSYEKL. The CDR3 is CASSQIHAGAETQYF.

The CDR3 loop reads CASSLRTTYEQYF. This chain connects TRBV7-9 to TRBJ2-7. Germline-derived CDR1 and CDR2 are SEHNR and FQNEAQ (reference sequence). The CDR3 consists of 13 residues.

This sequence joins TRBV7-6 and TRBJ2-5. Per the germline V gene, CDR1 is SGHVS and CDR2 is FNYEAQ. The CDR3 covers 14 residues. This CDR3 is CASSLALLKETQYF.

The CDR3 is CASSHPGGGFYEQYF. The chain couples TRBV4-3 to TRBJ2-7; no DNA is available, so the TRBD1 call from TCRdb remains unchecked. The CDR3 runs to 15 residues. Per germline, CDR1 LGHNA and CDR2 YSLEER.

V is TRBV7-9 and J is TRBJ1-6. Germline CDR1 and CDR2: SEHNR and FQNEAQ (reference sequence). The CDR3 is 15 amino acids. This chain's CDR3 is CASSPPDSYNSPLHF. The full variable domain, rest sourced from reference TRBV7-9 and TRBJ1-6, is DTGVSQNPRHKITKRGQNVTFRCDPISEHNRLYWYRQTLGQGPEFLTYFQNEAQLEKSRLLSDRFSAERPKGSFSTLEIQRTEQGDSAMYLCASSPPDSYNSPLHFGNGTRLTVT.

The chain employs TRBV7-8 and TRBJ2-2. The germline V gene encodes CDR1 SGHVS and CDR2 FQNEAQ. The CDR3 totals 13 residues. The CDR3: CASSLSYTGELFF.

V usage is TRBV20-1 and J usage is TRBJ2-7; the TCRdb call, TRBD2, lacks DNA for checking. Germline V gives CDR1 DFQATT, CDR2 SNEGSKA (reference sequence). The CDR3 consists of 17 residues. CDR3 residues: CSARDLAGGQTPYEQYF.